This T cell receptor (beta chain) derives from a study of CXCR3-negative and CXCR3-positive naive CD8 T cells. Regarding the study as a whole: Diversity ran similarly high across both naive subsets but far lower in memory CD8+ cells. Naive cells positive for CXCR3 carried more hydrophobic TRB CDR3s than CXCR3-negative ones. TCR strength was inferred from TRB CDR3 properties, while surface CD5 was comparable between naive subsets.

As concerns this clonotype: Its antigen is as yet unknown.

TRB cDNA libraries were made by UMI-labeled 5' RACE. TCRdb reprocessed the 5' RACE reads, keeping one entry per CDR3 protein, no DNA. This sample's clone table lists 55,000 to 65,000 distinct CDR3 sequences. The origin of this receptor is a human donor in good health. Some clones in this sample may be carry-over from other donors' samples. Sequences were obtained from naive CXCR3+ CD8+ T cells from blood. Subset noted: CD45RO-CCR7+CD27+CD95- naive CD8+ T cells expressing CXCR3 (TNR3+).

CDR3 amino acids: CSVVGLSYEQYF. The genes are TRBV29-1 and TRBJ2-7; TCRdb reports TRBD2, a call that lacks DNA to check it against. This CDR3 is 12 amino acids long. Germline V gives CDR1 SQVTM, CDR2 ANQGSEA.